The rows below give T cell receptor beta chains drawn from one sample of a study of T-cell memory formation after mild COVID-19. TCRdb independently ran MiXCR on the 5' RACE reads; one entry per CDR3 protein. The sample comprises about 58,000 distinct CDR3 sequences, about 30% of which are singletons, and approximately 39% rests with the top ten. The sample was PBMCs or a T cell subset sorted from them (not recorded which). These receptors originate from a man aged 18 to 30 who had mild COVID-19 (a few samples of this study predate the infection). Cell type and time point are not known. CDR3s include the opening cysteine and the closing phenylalanine or tryptophan. The D gene is left open where the match is weak. The size of a clone is reported for some rows only, either as once, few or many, or as a class for expanded clones.

abundance	j_gene	d_gene	v_gene	CDR3nt	CDR3aa
few	TRBJ2-2	NA	TRBV6-5	TGTGCCAGCAGTTACGACGCTGCCCGGGAGCTGTTTTTT	CASSYDAARELFF
NA	TRBJ1-4	NA	TRBV7-8	TGTGCCAGCAGCTTGGCAGGGAGGGAAAAACTGTTTTTT	CASSLAGREKLFF
once	TRBJ1-1	NA	TRBV4-2	TGTGCCAGCACCCCCCCCGATGGACCTGAAGCTTTCTTT	CASTPPDGPEAFF
NA	TRBJ2-7	TRBD2	TRBV5-1	TGCGCCAGCAGCCCGAGACTAGCGGGGTCCTACGAGCAGTACTTC	CASSPRLAGSYEQYF
few	TRBJ1-3	NA	TRBV3-1	TGTGCCAGCAGCCCCGCGGGAGCTGGAAACACCATATATTTT	CASSPAGAGNTIYF
NA	TRBJ1-1	NA	TRBV12-3/TRBV12-4	TGTGCCAGCAGTTTACGCCTGAGGACGGAGAACACTGAAGCTTTCTTT	CASSLRLRTENTEAFF
once	TRBJ2-1	NA	TRBV11-2	TGTGCCAGCAGCTTAGACCCCTCCAATGAGCAGTTCTTC	CASSLDPSNEQFF
few	TRBJ2-5	NA	TRBV11-2	TGTGCCAGCAGCACCGAAACAGGGCCGGAGACCCAGTACTTC	CASSTETGPETQYF
NA	TRBJ2-5	NA	TRBV7-9	TGTGCCAGCAGCTCTCCCGGAGCCCTCCAAGAGACCCAGTACTTC	CASSSPGALQETQYF
NA	TRBJ2-1	NA	TRBV5-6	TGTGCCAGCAGCTTGGAGGTGACAGTGGGTAGTGAGCAGTTCTTC	CASSLEVTVGSEQFF
NA	TRBJ2-7	NA	TRBV4-1	TGCGCCAGCAGCCAAGAGGGTTGGGAGCAGTACTTC	CASSQEGWEQYF
NA	TRBJ2-7	NA	TRBV4-2	TGTGCCAGCAGCCAAGAGGAGCGAATCGCCTACGAGCAGTACTTC	CASSQEERIAYEQYF
NA	TRBJ1-2	NA	TRBV27	TGTGCCAGCAGGCCCCGTGGCTACTATGGCTACACCTTC	CASRPRGYYGYTF
NA	TRBJ2-7	TRBD2	TRBV27	TGTGCCAGCAGCCTTGGGACTAGCGGGGTGTACGAGCAGTACTTC	CASSLGTSGVYEQYF
NA	TRBJ2-1	NA	TRBV6-2/TRBV6-3	TGTGCCAGGTGGGGGACCCCCTACAATGAGCAGTTCTTC	CARWGTPYNEQFF
few	TRBJ2-1	NA	TRBV20-1	TGCAGTGCACAAGACACCCTAAGCTCCTACAATGAGCAGTTCTTC	CSAQDTLSSYNEQFF
NA	TRBJ2-3	NA	TRBV4-3	TGCGCCAGCAGCCTTGAAGGGGACACAGATACGCAGTATTTT	CASSLEGDTDTQYF
once	TRBJ2-7	NA	TRBV9	TGTGCCAGCAGCCGGGACGACTACGAGCAGTACTTC	CASSRDDYEQYF
few	TRBJ2-3	TRBD1	TRBV9	TGTGCCAGCAGCGCGGACCCGGGACAGGGGGTACTTGCAGATACGCAGTATTTT	CASSADPGQGVLADTQYF
few	TRBJ2-1	NA	TRBV29-1	TGCAGCGTTATCCGTAATGAGCAGTTCTTC	CSVIRNEQFF
NA	TRBJ1-2	NA	TRBV29-1	TGCAGCGTTGAGGGTGGCCCAAACTATGGCTACACCTTC	CSVEGGPNYGYTF
few	TRBJ2-2	NA	TRBV4-1	TGCGCCAGCAGCCAAGTGCAGGGCACCGGGGAGCTGTTTTTT	CASSQVQGTGELFF
few	TRBJ2-6	NA	TRBV11-2	TGTGCCAGCAGCTTAGTGGGGGCCAACGTCCTGACTTTC	CASSLVGANVLTF
NA	TRBJ2-7	NA	TRBV7-6	TGTGCCAGCAGCTTAGGGGAAGAGCAGTACTTC	CASSLGEEQYF
few	TRBJ2-7	TRBD1	TRBV6-1	TGTGCCAGCAGGACGAACCCAGGGGGCTCCTACGAGCAGTACTTC	CASRTNPGGSYEQYF